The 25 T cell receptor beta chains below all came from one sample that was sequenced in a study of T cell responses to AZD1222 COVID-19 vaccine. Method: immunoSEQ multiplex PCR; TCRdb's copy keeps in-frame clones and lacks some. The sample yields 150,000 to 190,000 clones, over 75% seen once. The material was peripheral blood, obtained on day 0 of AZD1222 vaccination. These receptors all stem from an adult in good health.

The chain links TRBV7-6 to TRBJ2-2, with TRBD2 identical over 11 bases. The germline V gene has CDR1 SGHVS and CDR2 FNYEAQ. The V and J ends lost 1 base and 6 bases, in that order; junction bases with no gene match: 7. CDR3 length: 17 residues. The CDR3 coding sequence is TGTGCCAGCAGCTTAGTACTAGCGGGAGCCCCTGCCGGGGAGCTGTTTTTT. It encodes CASSLVLAGAPAGELFF. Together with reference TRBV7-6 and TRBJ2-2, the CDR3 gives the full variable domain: GAGVSQSPRYKVTKRGQDVALRCDPISGHVSLYWYRQALGQGPEFLTYFNYEAQQDKSGLPNDRFSAERPEGSISTLTIQRTEQRDSAMYRCASSLVLAGAPAGELFFGEGSRLTVL.

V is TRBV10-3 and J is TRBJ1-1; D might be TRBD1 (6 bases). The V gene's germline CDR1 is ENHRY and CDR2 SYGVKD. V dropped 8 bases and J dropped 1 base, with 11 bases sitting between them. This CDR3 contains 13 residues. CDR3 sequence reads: CAILQTGNTEAFF. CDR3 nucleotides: TGTGCCATCTTACAGACAGGGAACACTGAAGCTTTCTTT.

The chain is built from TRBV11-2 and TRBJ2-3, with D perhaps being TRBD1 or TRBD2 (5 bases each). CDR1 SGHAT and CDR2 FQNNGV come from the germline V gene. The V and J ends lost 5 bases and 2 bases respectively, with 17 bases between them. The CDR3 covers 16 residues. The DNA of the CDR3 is TGTGCCAGCAGCGCCGGGGCGGCTAGCCCCACAGATACGCAGTATTTT. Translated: CASSAGAASPTDTQYF.

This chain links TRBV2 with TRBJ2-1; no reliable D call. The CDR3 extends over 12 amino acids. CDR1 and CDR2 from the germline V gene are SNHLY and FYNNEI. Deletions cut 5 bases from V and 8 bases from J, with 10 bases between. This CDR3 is CASSQHGYEQFF. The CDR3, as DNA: TGTGCCAGCAGTCAGCATGGGTATGAGCAGTTCTTC.

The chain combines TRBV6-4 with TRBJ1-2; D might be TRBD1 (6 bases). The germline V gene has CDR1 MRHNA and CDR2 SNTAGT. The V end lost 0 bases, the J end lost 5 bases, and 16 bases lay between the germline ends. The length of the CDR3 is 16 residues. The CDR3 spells CASSDSNSQGIYGYTF. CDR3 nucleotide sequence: TGTGCCAGCAGTGACTCAAACTCACAGGGAATTTATGGCTACACCTTC.

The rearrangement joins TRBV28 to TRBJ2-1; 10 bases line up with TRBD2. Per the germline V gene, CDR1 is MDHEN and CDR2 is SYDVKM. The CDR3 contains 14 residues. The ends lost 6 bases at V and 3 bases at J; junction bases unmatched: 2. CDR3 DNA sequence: TGTGCCAGCAGCGGACTAGCGGACTACAATGAGCAGTTCTTC. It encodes CASSGLADYNEQFF.

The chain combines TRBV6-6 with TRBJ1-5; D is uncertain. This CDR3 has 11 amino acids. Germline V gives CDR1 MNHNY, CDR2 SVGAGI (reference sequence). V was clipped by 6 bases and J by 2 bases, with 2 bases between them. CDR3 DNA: TGTGCCAGCAGAGGCAATCAGCCCCAGCATTTT. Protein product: CASRGNQPQHF.

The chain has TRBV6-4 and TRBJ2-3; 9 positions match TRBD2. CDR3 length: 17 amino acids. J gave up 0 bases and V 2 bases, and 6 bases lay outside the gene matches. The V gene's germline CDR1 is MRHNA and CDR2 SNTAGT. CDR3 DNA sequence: TGTGCCAGCAGTGACAGGGCAGCGGGAGGTAGCACAGATACGCAGTATTTT. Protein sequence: CASSDRAAGGSTDTQYF.

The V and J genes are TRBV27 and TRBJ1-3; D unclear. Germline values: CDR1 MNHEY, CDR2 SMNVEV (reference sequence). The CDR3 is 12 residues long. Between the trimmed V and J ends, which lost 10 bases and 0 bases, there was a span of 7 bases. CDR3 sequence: CATKSSGNTIYF. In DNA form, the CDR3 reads TGTGCCACCAAGAGCTCTGGAAACACCATATATTTT.

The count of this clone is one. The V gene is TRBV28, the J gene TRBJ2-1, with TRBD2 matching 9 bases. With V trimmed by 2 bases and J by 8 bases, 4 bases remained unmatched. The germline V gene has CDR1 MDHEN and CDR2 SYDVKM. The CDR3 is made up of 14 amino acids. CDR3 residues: CASSLETSGYEQFF. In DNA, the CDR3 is TGTGCCAGCAGTTTAGAGACTAGCGGATATGAGCAGTTCTTC. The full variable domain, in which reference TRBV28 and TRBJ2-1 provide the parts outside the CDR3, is DVKVTQSSRYLVKRTGEKVFLECVQDMDHENMFWYRQDPGLGLRLIYFSYDVKMKEKGDIPEGYSVSREKKERFSLILESASTNQTSMYLCASSLETSGYEQFFGPGTRLTVL.

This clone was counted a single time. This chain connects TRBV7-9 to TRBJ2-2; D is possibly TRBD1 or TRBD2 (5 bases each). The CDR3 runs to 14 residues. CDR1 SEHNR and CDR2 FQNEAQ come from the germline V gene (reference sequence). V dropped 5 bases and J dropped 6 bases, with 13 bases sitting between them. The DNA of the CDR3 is TGTGCCAGCAGCCCCCCGCCGGGACCCGGGGAGCTGTTTTTT. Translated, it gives CASSPPPGPGELFF.

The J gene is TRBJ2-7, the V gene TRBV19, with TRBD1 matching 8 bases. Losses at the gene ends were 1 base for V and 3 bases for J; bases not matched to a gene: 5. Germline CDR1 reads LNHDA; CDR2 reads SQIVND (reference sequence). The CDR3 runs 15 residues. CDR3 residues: CASSIAGQGIYEQYF. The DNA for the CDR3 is TGTGCCAGTAGTATAGCCGGACAGGGTATCTACGAGCAGTACTTC.

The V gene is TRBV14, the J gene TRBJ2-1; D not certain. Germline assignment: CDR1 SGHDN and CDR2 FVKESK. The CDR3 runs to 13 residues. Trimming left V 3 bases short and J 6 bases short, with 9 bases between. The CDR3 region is CASSQDLPNEQFF. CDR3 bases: TGTGCCAGCAGCCAGGACCTCCCCAATGAGCAGTTCTTC.

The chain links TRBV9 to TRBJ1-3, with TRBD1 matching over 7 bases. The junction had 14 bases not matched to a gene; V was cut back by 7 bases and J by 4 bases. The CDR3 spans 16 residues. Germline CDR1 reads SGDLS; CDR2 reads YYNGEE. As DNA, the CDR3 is TGTGCCAGCGGCGCCAGAATATCGGGACAGGGAAACACCATATATTTT. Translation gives CASGARISGQGNTIYF.

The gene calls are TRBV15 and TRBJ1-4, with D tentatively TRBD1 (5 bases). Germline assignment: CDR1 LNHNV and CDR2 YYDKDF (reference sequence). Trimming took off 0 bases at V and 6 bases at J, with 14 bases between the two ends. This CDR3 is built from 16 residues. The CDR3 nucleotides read TGTGCCACCAGCAGAGATAAGTTGAGGGGAGATGAAAAACTGTTTTTT. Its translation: CATSRDKLRGDEKLFF.

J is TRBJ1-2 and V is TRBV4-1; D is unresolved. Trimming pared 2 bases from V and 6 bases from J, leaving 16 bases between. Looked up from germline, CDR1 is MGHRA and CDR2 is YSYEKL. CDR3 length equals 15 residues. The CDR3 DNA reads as TGCGCCAGCAGCCAACGATCATTCTTCTGGGATGGCTACACCTTC. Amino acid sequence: CASSQRSFFWDGYTF.

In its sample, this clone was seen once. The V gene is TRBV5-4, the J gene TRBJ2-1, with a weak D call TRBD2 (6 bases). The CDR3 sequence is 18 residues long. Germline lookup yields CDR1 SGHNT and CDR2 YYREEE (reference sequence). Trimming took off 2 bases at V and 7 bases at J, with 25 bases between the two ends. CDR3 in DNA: TGTGCCAGCAGCTTACCAATGAAGCCGGGAGTGAACGGGAATGAGCAGTTCTTC. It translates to CASSLPMKPGVNGNEQFF.

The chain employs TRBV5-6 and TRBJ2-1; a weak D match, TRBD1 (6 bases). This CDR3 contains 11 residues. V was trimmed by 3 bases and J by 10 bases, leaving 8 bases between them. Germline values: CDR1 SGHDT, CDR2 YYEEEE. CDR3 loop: CASSSGVEQFF. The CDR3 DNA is TGTGCCAGCAGCTCAGGGGTGGAGCAGTTCTTC.

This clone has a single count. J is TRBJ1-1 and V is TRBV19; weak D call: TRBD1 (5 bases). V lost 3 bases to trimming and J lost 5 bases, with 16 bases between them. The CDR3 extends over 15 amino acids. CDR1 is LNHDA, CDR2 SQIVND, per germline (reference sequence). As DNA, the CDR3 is TGTGCCAGTAGTATTATCGGCTGGGGGTGGACTGAAGCTTTCTTT. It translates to CASSIIGWGWTEAFF.

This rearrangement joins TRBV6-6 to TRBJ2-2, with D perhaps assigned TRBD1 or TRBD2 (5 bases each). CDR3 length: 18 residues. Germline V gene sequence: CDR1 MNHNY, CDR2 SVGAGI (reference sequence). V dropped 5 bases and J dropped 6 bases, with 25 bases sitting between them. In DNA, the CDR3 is TGTGCCAGCAGTCAGGGTGGGTCGGTACTAGTTTCGGCCGGGGAGCTGTTTTTT. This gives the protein CASSQGGSVLVSAGELFF.

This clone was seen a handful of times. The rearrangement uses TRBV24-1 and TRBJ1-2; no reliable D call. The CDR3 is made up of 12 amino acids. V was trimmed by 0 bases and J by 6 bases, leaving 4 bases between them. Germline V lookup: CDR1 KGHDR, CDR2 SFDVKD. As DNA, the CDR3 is TGTGCCACCAGTGATTTGCTGAATGGCTACACCTTC. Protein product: CATSDLLNGYTF.

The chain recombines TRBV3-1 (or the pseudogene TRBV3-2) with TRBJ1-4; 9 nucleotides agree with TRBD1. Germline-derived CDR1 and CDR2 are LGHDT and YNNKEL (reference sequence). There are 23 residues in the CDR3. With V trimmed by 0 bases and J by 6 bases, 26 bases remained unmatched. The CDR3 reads CASSQDLSTTGTGYEEVHEKLFF. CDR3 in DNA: TGTGCCAGCAGCCAAGATCTCAGCACTACCGGGACAGGGTATGAGGAAGTTCATGAAAAACTGTTTTTT.

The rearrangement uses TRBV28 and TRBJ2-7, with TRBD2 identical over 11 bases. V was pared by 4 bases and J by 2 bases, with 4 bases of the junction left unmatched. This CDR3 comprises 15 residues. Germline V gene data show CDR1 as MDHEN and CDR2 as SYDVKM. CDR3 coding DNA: TGTGCCAGCAGTTCGGGACTAGCGGACCCCTACGAGCAGTACTTC. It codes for CASSSGLADPYEQYF.

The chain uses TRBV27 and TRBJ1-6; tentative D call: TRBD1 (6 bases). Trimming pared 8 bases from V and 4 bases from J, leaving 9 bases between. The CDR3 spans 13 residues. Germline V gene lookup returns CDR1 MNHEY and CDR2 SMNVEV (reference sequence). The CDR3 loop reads CASGGSYNSPLHF. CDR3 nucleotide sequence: TGTGCCAGCGGGGGCAGTTATAATTCACCCCTCCACTTT.

The DNA of the CDR3 is TGTGCCACCAGTACGGACGGGGGCGAGCAGTTCTTC. Encoded protein: CATSTDGGEQFF. This chain uses TRBV24-1 with TRBJ2-1; tentatively, D is TRBD1 or TRBD2 (6 bases each). The CDR3 is 12 residues long. The V and J ends lost 6 bases and 10 bases respectively, with 12 bases between them. Germline V gene lookup returns CDR1 KGHDR and CDR2 SFDVKD.